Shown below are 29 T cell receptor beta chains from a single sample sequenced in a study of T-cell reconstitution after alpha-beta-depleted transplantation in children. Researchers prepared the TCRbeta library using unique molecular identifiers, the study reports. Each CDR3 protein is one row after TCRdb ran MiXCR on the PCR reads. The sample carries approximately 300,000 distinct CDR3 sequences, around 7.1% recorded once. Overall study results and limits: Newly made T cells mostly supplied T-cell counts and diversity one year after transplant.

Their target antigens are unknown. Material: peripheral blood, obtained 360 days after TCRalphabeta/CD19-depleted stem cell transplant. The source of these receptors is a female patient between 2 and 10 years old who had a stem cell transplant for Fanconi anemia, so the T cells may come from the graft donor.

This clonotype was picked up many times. CDR3 sequence reads: CASSAAGLAEFNTGELFF. CDR3 DNA sequence: TGTGCCAGCAGCGCCGCCGGACTAGCTGAGTTCAACACCGGGGAGCTGTTTTTT. V is TRBV27 and J is TRBJ2-2; TRBD2 matches at 8 bases. This CDR3 contains 18 residues. The V and J ends lost 6 bases and 2 bases, in that order; junction bases with no gene match: 14. CDR1 and CDR2 from the germline V gene are MNHEY and SMNVEV (reference sequence).

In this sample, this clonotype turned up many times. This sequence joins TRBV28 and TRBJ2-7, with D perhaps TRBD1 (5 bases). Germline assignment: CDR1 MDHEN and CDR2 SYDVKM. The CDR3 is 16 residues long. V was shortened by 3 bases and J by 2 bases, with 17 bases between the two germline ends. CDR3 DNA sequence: TGTGCCAGCAGTTTGGTCTCAGGACATGGTGCCTACGAGCAGTACTTC. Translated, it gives CASSLVSGHGAYEQYF.

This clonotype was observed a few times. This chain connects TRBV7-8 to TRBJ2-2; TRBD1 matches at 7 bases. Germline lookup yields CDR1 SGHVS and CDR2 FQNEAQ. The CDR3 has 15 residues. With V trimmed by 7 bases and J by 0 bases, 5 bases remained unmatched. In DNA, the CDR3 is TGTGCCAGCACCGAGGACAGGTCGAACACCGGGGAGCTGTTTTTT. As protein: CASTEDRSNTGELFF.

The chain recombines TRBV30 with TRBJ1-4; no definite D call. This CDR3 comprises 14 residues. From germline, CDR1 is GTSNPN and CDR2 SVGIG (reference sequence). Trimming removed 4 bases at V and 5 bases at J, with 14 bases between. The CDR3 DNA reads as TGTGCCTGGACCCGATTTGCCTGGAATGAAAAACTGTTTTTT. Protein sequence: CAWTRFAWNEKLFF.

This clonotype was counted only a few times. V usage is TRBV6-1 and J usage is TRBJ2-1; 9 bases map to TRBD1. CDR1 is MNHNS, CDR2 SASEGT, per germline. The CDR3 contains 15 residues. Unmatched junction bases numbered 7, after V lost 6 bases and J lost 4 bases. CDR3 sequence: CASSLGTGIYNEQFF. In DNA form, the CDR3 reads TGTGCCAGCAGCCTGGGGACAGGGATTTACAATGAGCAGTTCTTC.

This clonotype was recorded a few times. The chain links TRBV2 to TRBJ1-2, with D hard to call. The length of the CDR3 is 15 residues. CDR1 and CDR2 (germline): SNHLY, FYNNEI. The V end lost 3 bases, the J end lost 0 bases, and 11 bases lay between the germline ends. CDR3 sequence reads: CASSEIRQPNYGYTF. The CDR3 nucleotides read TGTGCCAGCAGTGAGATCCGGCAACCTAACTATGGCTACACCTTC.

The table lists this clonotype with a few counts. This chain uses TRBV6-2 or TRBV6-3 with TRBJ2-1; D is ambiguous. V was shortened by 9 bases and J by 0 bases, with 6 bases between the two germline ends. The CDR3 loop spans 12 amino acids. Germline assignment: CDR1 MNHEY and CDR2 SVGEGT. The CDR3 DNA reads TGTGCCAGTGGGTCCTCCTACAATGAGCAGTTCTTC. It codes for CASGSSYNEQFF.

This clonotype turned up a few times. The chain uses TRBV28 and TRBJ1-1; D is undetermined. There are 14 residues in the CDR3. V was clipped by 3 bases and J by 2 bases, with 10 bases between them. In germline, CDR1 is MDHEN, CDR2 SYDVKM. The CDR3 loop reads CASSLVIRNTEAFF. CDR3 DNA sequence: TGTGCCAGCAGTTTGGTCATCCGTAACACTGAAGCTTTCTTT.

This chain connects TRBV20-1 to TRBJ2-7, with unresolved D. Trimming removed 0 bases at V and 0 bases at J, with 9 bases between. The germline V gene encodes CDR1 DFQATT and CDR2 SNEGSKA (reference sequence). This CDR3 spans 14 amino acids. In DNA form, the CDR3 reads TGCAGTGCTAGAGAGTGGCAAGGCTCCTACGAGCAGTACTTC. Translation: CSAREWQGSYEQYF.

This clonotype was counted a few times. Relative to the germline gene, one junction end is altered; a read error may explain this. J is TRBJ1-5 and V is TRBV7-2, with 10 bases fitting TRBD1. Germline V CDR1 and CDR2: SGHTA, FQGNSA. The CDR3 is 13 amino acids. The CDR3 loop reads CASSLVAGQGGFF. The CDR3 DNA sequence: TGTGCCAGCAGCTTAGTTGCAGGACAGGGGGGATTTTTT.

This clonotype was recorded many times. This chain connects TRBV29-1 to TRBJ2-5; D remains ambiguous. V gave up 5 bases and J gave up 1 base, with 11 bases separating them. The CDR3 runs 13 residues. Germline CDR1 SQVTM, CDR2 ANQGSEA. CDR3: CSVSRNTQETQYF. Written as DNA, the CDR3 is TGCAGCGTTTCCCGCAACACCCAAGAGACCCAGTACTTC. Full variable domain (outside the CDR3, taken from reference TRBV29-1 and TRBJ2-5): SAVISQKPSRDICQRGTSLTIQCQVDSQVTMMFWYRQQPGQSLTLIATANQGSEATYESGFVIDKFPISRPNLTFSTLTVSNMSPEDSSIYLCSVSRNTQETQYFGPGTRLLVL.

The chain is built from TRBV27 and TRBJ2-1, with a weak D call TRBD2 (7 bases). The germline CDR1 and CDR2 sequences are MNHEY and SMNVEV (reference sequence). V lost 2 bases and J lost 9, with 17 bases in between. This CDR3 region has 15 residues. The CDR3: CASSLNVGGRAEQFF. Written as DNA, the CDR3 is TGTGCCAGCAGTTTAAACGTCGGGGGGCGCGCTGAGCAGTTCTTC.

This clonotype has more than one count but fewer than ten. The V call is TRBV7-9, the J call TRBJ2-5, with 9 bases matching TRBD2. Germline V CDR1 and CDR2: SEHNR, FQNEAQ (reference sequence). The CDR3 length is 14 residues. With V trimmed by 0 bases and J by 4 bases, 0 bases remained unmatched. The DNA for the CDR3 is TGTGCCAGCAGCTTAGCTAGCGGGAGAGAGACCCAGTACTTC. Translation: CASSLASGRETQYF.

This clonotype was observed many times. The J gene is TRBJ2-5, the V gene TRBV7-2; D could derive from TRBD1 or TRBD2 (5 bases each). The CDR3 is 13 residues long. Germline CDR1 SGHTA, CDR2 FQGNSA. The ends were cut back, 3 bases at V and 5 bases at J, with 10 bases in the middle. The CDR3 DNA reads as TGTGCCAGCAGCTTGGGACCAATGGAGACCCAGTACTTC. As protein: CASSLGPMETQYF.

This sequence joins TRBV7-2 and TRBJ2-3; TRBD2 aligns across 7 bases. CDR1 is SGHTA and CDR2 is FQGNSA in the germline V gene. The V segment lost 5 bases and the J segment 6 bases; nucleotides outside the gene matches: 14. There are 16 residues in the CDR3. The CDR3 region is CASSIGTTPGADTQYF. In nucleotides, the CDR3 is TGTGCCAGCAGCATCGGGACTACACCCGGTGCTGATACGCAGTATTTT.

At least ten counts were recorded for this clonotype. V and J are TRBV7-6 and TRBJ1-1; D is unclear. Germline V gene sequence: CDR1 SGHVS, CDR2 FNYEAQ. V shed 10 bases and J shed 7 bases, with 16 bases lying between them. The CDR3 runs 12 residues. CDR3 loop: CATGRYRDEAFF. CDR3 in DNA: TGTGCCACTGGACGGTACCGGGATGAAGCTTTCTTT.

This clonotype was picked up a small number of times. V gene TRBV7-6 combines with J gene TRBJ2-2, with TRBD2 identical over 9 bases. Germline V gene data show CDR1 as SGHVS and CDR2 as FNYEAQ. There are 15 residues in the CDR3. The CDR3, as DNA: TGTGTCGGCAGCGGGGGGTTGAACTTTGCCGGGGAGCTGTTTTTT. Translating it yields CVGSGGLNFAGELFF.

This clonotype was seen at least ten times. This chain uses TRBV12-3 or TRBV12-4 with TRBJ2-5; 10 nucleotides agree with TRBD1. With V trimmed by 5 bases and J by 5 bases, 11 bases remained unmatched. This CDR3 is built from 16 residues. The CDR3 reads CASSPRGQGYVETQYF. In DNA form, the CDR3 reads TGTGCCAGCAGTCCGAGGGGACAGGGGTACGTGGAGACCCAGTACTTC.

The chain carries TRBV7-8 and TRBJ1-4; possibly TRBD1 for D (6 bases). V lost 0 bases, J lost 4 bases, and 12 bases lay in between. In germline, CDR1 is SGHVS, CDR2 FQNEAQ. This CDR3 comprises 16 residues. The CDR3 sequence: CASSLAIGQFNEKLFF. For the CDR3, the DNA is TGTGCCAGCAGCTTAGCTATAGGACAGTTTAATGAAAAACTGTTTTTT.

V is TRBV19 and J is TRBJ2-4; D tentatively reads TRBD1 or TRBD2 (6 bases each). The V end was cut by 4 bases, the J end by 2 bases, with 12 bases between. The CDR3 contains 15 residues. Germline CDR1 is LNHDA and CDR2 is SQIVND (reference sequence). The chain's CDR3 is CASSRGLATKNIQYF. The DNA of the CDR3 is TGTGCCAGTAGTAGGGGGCTAGCGACCAAAAACATTCAGTACTTC.

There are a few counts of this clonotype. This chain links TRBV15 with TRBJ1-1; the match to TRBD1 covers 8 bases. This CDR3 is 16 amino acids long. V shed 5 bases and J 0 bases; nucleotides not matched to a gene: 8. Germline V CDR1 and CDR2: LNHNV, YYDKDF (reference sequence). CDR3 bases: TGTGCCACCAGCGGCGACAGGGGAGGGCTGAACACTGAAGCTTTCTTT. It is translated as CATSGDRGGLNTEAFF.

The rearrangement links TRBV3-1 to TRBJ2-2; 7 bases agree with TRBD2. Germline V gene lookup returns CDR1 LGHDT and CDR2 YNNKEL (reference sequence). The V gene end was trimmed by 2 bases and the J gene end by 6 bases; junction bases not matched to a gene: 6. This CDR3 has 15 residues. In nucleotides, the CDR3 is TGTGCCAGCAGCCAAACTCAGCTAGCGGCCGGGGAGCTGTTTTTT. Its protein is CASSQTQLAAGELFF.

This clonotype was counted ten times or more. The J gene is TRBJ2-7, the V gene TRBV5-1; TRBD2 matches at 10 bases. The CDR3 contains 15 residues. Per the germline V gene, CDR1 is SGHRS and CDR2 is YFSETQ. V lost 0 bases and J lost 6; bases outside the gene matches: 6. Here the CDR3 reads CASSLVALAGTEQYF. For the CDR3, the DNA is TGCGCCAGCAGCTTGGTCGCACTAGCGGGAACCGAGCAGTACTTC.

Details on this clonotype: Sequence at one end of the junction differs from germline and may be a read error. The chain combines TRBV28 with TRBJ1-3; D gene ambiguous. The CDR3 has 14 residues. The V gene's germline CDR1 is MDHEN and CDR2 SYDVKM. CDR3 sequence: CASRFSVSGNAIYF. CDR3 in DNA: TGTGCCAGCAGATTTTCCGTCTCTGGAAACGCCATATATTTT.

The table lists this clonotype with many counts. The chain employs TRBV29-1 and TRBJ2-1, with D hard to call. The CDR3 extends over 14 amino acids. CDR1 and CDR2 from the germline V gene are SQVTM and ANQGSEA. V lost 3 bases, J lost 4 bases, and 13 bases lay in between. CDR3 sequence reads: CSVDIWARYNEQFF. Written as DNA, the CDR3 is TGCAGCGTTGATATTTGGGCAAGATACAATGAGCAGTTCTTC.

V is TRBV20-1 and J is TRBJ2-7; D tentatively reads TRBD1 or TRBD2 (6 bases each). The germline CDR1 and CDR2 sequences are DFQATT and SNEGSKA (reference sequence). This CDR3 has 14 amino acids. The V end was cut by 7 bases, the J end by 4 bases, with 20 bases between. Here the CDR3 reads CSGKGGHSGYEQYF. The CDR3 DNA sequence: TGCAGTGGGAAGGGGGGACACAGCGGATACGAGCAGTACTTC.

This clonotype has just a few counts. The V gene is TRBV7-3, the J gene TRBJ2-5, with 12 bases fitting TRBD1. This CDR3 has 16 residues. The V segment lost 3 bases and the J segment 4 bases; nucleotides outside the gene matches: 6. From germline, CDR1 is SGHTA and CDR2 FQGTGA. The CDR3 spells CASSLLGQGAGETQYF. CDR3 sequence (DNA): TGTGCCAGCAGCTTGCTGGGACAGGGGGCAGGAGAGACCCAGTACTTC.

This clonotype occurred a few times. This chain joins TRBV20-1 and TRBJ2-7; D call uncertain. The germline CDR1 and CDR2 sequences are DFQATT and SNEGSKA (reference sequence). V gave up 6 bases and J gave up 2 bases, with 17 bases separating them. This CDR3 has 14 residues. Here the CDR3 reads CSATHLIGAYEQYV. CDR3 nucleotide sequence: TGCAGTGCAACCCACCTAATTGGAGCCTACGAGCAGTACGTC.

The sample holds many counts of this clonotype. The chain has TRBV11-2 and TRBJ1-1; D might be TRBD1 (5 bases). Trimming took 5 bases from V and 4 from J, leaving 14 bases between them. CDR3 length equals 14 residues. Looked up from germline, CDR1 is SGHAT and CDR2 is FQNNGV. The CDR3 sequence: CASSTPFRGTEAFF. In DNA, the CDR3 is TGTGCCAGCAGCACCCCGTTTAGGGGCACTGAAGCTTTCTTT.